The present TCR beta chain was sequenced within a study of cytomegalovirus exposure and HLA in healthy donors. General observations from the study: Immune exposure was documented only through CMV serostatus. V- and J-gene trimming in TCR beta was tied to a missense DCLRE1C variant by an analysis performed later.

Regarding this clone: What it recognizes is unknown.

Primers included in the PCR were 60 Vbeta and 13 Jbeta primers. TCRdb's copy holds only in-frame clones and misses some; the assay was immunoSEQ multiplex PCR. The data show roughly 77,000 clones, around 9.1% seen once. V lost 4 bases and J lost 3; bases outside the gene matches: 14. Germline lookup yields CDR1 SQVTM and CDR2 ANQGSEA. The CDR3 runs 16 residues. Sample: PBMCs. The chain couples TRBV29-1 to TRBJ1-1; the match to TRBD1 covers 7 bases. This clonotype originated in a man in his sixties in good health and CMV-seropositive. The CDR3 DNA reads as TGCAGCGTTGTGATCGGGTCAGGGGGTTATTACACTGAAGCTTTCTTT. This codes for CSVVIGSGGYYTEAFF. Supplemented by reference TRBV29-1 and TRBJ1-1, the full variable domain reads SAVISQKPSRDICQRGTSLTIQCQVDSQVTMMFWYRQQPGQSLTLIATANQGSEATYESGFVIDKFPISRPNLTFSTLTVSNMSPEDSSIYLCSVVIGSGGYYTEAFFGQGTRLTVV.